This passage covers 15 T cell receptor beta chains from one sample sequenced in a study of Graves' ophthalmopathy and Graves' hyperthyroidism. Amplification targeted the TCR beta CDR3 regions, with RNA transcripts as the source material. HTBI primers primed a first-round RT-PCR, and a second-round multiplex PCR followed. MiXCR was run by TCRdb on the multiplex PCR reads, yielding one entry per CDR3 protein. The data show about 550,000 distinct CDR3 sequences, less than 40% seen once. The sequenced material came from peripheral blood or thyroid tissue (not recorded which). Every receptor here comes from an adult man with Graves' hyperthyroidism.

This clonotype came up many times. J is TRBJ2-7 and V is TRBV29-1, with TRBD2 identical over 7 bases. The CDR3 length is 14 residues. Germline CDR1 reads SQVTM; CDR2 reads ANQGSEA. After removal of 6 bases from V and 0 bases from J, the junction contained 8 bases not matched to a gene. CDR3 sequence reads: CSVVSGRLSYEQYF. The CDR3, as DNA: TGCAGCGTCGTTAGCGGGCGCCTCTCCTACGAGCAGTACTTC.

This clonotype came up many times. The genes are TRBV5-6 and TRBJ1-4, with D tentatively TRBD1 (5 bases). Looked up from germline, CDR1 is SGHDT and CDR2 is YYEEEE. The V and J ends lost 0 bases and 4 bases respectively, with 10 bases between them. The CDR3 runs to 15 residues. The DNA of the CDR3 is TGTGCCAGCAGCTTGGTGGCAGGGATTAATGAAAAACTGTTTTTT. Its translation is CASSLVAGINEKLFF.

Of note for this clonotype: The junction differs from germline at one of its ends, possibly a read error. The chain joins TRBV7-9 to TRBJ2-5; possibly TRBD2 for D (7 bases). Germline CDR1 and CDR2: SEHNR and FQNEAQ (reference sequence). The length of the CDR3 is 16 residues. CDR3 coding DNA: TGTGCCAGCAGCTTTGAGAGGGGGGGATGGGGAGAGATCCAGTACTTC. Translating gives CASSFERGGWGEIQYF.

The chain has TRBV5-1 and TRBJ2-7; TRBD2 is a possible D gene (7 bases). The CDR3 totals 15 residues. Germline values: CDR1 SGHRS, CDR2 YFSETQ. V was trimmed by 2 bases and J by 5 bases, leaving 17 bases between them. The CDR3 DNA reads as TGCGCCAGCAGCTTATGGTGGGAGGGGGGCGACGAGCAGTACTTC. Translated, it gives CASSLWWEGGDEQYF.

This clonotype was counted only a few times. A read error may be the cause here, since a much bigger clone is one base away. The genes are TRBV2 and TRBJ2-7, with TRBD1 as a possible D gene (7 bases). CDR1 and CDR2 from the germline V gene are SNHLY and FYNNEI. V lost 6 bases to trimming and J lost 2 bases, with 11 bases between them. The CDR3 totals 13 residues. This CDR3 is CASRRDSPYEQYF. CDR3 DNA sequence: TGTGCCAGCAGGCGGGACAGCCCCTACGAGCAGTACTTC.

This clonotype was recorded once. Without the conserved terminal phenylalanine or tryptophan, this CDR3 likely stems from a read error. The chain employs TRBV29-1 and TRBJ1-2; 7 nucleotides match TRBD1. The length of the CDR3 is 11 residues. The junction had 7 bases not matched to a gene; V was cut back by 7 bases and J by 8 bases. CDR1 SQVTM and CDR2 ANQGSEA come from the germline V gene. CDR3 in amino acids: CSASGGGGYTL. The CDR3 nucleotides are TGCAGCGCCTCAGGGGGTGGGGGCTACACCCTC.

This chain joins TRBV29-1 and TRBJ1-2; D is undetermined. CDR3 length: 12 amino acids. The V gene lost 8 bases and the J gene lost 2 bases, with 12 bases spanning the gap. Germline-derived CDR1 and CDR2 are SQVTM and ANQGSEA. CDR3 sequence: CSLGGSNYGYTF. CDR3 coding DNA: TGCAGCTTAGGAGGGTCGAACTATGGCTACACCTTC.

This clonotype has ten or more counts. V usage is TRBV2 and J usage is TRBJ2-7; the D is unclear. The germline V gene has CDR1 SNHLY and CDR2 FYNNEI. Trimming took 4 bases from V and 0 from J, leaving 7 bases between them. The CDR3 contains 13 residues. CDR3 coding DNA: TGTGCCAGCAGTGCAACGTACTCCTACGAGCAGTACTTC. This codes for CASSATYSYEQYF.

This sequence joins TRBV7-9 and TRBJ1-1; a possible D gene is TRBD1 (5 bases). Trimming took 1 base from V and 4 from J, leaving 16 bases between them. CDR1 SEHNR and CDR2 FQNEAQ come from the germline V gene (reference sequence). This CDR3 is 16 amino acids long. CDR3 in amino acids: CASSLGGGGTATEAFF. CDR3 sequence (DNA): TGTGCCAGCAGCTTAGGGGGCGGGGGGACGGCCACTGAAGCTTTCTTT.

Only one count was recorded for this clonotype. The chain carries TRBV25-1 and TRBJ1-1; TRBD1 agrees at 8 bases. The junction had 13 bases not matched to a gene; V was cut back by 5 bases and J by 2 bases. The CDR3 covers 17 residues. Germline-derived CDR1 and CDR2 are MGHDK and SYGVNS. The CDR3 reads CASSSFRGQISNTEAFF. DNA of the CDR3: TGTGCCAGCAGTTCCTTCAGGGGGCAAATATCTAACACTGAAGCTTTCTTT.

In its sample, this clonotype was seen once. This may stem from a read error, because a much larger clone lies one nucleotide away. The chain joins TRBV19 to TRBJ1-1; D perhaps matches TRBD1 (6 bases). The CDR3 has 15 amino acids. Germline V gene sequence: CDR1 LNHDA, CDR2 SQIVND (reference sequence). Trimming stripped 3 bases from V and 6 bases from J, with 17 bases between. In DNA, the CDR3 is TGTGCCAGTAGTATTTCGGAGTGGGGGCACTCTGAAGCTTTCTTT. It yields the protein CASSISEWGHSEAFF. Combining the CDR3 with reference TRBV19 and TRBJ1-1 gives the whole variable domain DGGITQSPKYLFRKEGQNVTLSCEQNLNHDAMYWYRQDPGQGLRLIYYSQIVNDFQKGDIAEGYSVSREKKESFPLTVTSAQKNPTAFYLCASSISEWGHSEAFFGQGTRLTVV.

This chain connects TRBV12-3 or TRBV12-4 to TRBJ2-7, with 8 positions matching TRBD1. The DNA matches TRBJ2-1 better at its end, which makes the J call doubtful. The CDR3 totals 15 residues. The CDR3 here is CASSLPGQAYNEQFF. The CDR3 DNA is TGTGCCAGCTCCCTACCGGGACAGGCTTACAATGAGCAGTTCTTC.

The chain joins TRBV7-2 to TRBJ1-1; no clear D gene. The germline gives CDR1 SGHTA, CDR2 FQGNSA. This CDR3 region has 14 residues. V lost 2 bases and J lost 7, with 14 bases in between. The CDR3 DNA is TGTGCCAGCAGCTTATCAGGAGGGCTCGATGAAGCTTTCTTT. This codes for CASSLSGGLDEAFF.

This clonotype was recorded many times. This chain joins TRBV4-1 and TRBJ2-5; D may be TRBD2 (7 bases). Germline CDR1 reads MGHRA; CDR2 reads YSYEKL. The V gene lost 0 bases and the J gene lost 6 bases, with 17 bases spanning the gap. This CDR3 region has 16 residues. CDR3 sequence (DNA): TGCGCCAGCAGCCAAGAGAACGGGGGGCGCGGGAAGACCCAGTACTTC. It translates to CASSQENGGRGKTQYF.

This clonotype showed up many times. This chain links TRBV9 with TRBJ1-3; possibly TRBD1 for D (5 bases). V shed 1 base and J shed 0 bases, with 11 bases lying between them. CDR3 size: 16 residues. Germline CDR1 SGDLS, CDR2 YYNGEE. In nucleotides, the CDR3 is TGTGCCAGCAGCGTAAGCGGGGCCCTCTCTGGAAACACCATATATTTT. This translates into CASSVSGALSGNTIYF.